The T cell receptor (beta chain) described here comes from a study of patients and donors after allogeneic stem cell transplantation. This clonotype has ten or more counts. This CDR3 contains 13 residues. Germline CDR1 is MGHDK and CDR2 is SYGVNS. V was cut by 6 bases and J by 1 base, with 7 bases left in between. TCRdb re-called the RT-PCR reads through MiXCR, storing one row per CDR3 protein. The sample has some 960,000 distinct CDR3 sequences; over 15% are singletons. V is TRBV25-1 and J is TRBJ1-5; possible D gene TRBD1, 5 bases. This sequence was found in a human donor who was either an allogeneic HSCT recipient or a stem cell or donor lymphocyte infusion donor (not recorded which). It is not recorded whose cells these are; they may come from a transplant donor. The sequencing input was blood, either unsorted or a sorted T cell fraction (not recorded which). The CDR3 region is CASSAGSNQPQHF. CDR3 coding DNA: TGTGCCAGCAGCGCAGGGAGCAATCAGCCCCAGCATTTT.